Included here is one TCR beta chain sequence, with context. Its target is unknown. Germline-derived CDR1 and CDR2 are SEHNR and FQNEAQ (reference sequence). Trimming took off 0 bases at V and 1 base at J, with 6 bases between the two ends. CDR3 length: 15 amino acids. The sample comes from a study of T cells in Graves' hyperthyroidism and ophthalmopathy. The study, taken as a whole, reports: Blood shared most expanded thyroid clonotypes above 0.001. Through a model of 13 V-J features, ophthalmopathy was separated from stable hyperthyroidism.

RNA transcripts gave rise to amplified TCR beta CDR3 regions. HTBI primers were used for first-round RT-PCR of the TCR CDR3. In TCRdb, the multiplex PCR reads were re-called with MiXCR into one record per CDR3 protein. In the table there are more than 550,000 distinct CDR3 sequences, roughly 46% of which are singletons. The J gene is TRBJ2-2, the V gene TRBV7-9; no firm D call. Sequencing was done on a sample of peripheral blood or thyroid tissue (not recorded which). This TCR was sampled from an adult man with Graves' disease, either hyperthyroidism or ophthalmopathy (not recorded which). The CDR3 loop is CASSLAERNTGELFF. CDR3 sequence (DNA): TGTGCCAGCAGCTTAGCGGAGAGGAACACCGGGGAGCTGTTTTTT.